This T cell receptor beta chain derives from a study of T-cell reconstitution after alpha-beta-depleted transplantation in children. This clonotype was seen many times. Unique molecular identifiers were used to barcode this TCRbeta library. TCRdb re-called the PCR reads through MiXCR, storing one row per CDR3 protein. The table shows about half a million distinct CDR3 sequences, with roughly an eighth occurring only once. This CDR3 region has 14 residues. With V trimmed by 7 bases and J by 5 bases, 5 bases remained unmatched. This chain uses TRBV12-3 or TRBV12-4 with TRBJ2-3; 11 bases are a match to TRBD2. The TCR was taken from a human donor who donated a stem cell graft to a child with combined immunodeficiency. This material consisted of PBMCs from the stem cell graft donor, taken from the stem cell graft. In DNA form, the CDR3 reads TGTGCCAGCATGGCCGGACTAGCGGGAGATACGCAGTATTTT. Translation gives CASMAGLAGDTQYF.